Listed below are T cell receptor beta chains from one sample, sequenced in a study of T cell changes during pregnancy in multiple sclerosis. Profiling relied on immunoSEQ multiplex PCR, and the TCRdb table lists in-frame clones only, not all of them. The data contain roughly 89,000 clones, 94% of them seen just once; the ten biggest clones take up around 1.8%. Source: peripheral blood, taken after pregnancy. The receptors derive from a female donor in good health, enrolled as a control in a pregnancy study. Both conserved end residues are part of each CDR3. Fields, in order: D gene, clone size, J gene, CDR3 length, V gene, CDR3 protein, CDR3 DNA. A D gene is named only where the DNA matches it firmly. Only part of the rows carry a size: once, few, many, or a class if the clone is expanded.

D gene: TRBD1; clone size: .; J gene: TRBJ2-7; CDR3 length: 12; V gene: TRBV27; CDR3 protein: CASRDRNYEQYF; CDR3 DNA: TGTGCCAGCAGGGACAGGAACTACGAGCAGTACTTC
D gene: TRBD2; clone size: .; J gene: TRBJ2-3; CDR3 length: 16; V gene: TRBV6-6; CDR3 protein: CASSKTSGSSTDTQYF; CDR3 DNA: TGTGCCAGCAGTAAGACTAGCGGGAGTAGCACAGATACGCAGTATTTT
D gene: .; clone size: .; J gene: TRBJ2-1; CDR3 length: 14; V gene: TRBV30; CDR3 protein: CAWRTTGIYNEQFF; CDR3 DNA: TGTGCCTGGAGGACTACCGGGATATACAATGAGCAGTTCTTC
D gene: TRBD1; clone size: .; J gene: TRBJ1-5; CDR3 length: 13; V gene: TRBV6-1; CDR3 protein: CASSDRGVQPQHF; CDR3 DNA: TGTGCCAGCAGTGACAGGGGGGTTCAGCCCCAGCATTTT
D gene: .; clone size: .; J gene: TRBJ2-7; CDR3 length: 12; V gene: TRBV10-1; CDR3 protein: CASGHGPYEQYF; CDR3 DNA: TGCGCCAGCGGACATGGGCCCTACGAGCAGTACTTC
D gene: TRBD1; clone size: .; J gene: TRBJ1-6; CDR3 length: 17; V gene: TRBV10-3; CDR3 protein: CATPSREGASYNSPLHF; CDR3 DNA: TGTGCCACCCCGTCTCGGGAGGGGGCCTCCTATAATTCACCCCTCCACTTT
D gene: TRBD2; clone size: .; J gene: TRBJ2-5; CDR3 length: 17; V gene: TRBV25-1; CDR3 protein: CASSPGPLAGVEETQYF; CDR3 DNA: TGTGCCAGCAGCCCGGGGCCCCTAGCGGGAGTAGAAGAGACCCAGTACTTC
D gene: TRBD1; clone size: .; J gene: TRBJ1-2; CDR3 length: 19; V gene: TRBV28; CDR3 protein: CASSLPARTGLGRKAGYTF; CDR3 DNA: TGTGCCAGCAGTTTACCTGCCAGGACAGGGCTAGGCCGGAAGGCTGGCTACACCTTC
D gene: .; clone size: once; J gene: TRBJ1-1; CDR3 length: 14; V gene: TRBV5-1; CDR3 protein: CASSLDSMNTEAFF; CDR3 DNA: TGCGCCAGCAGCTTGGACAGCATGAACACTGAAGCTTTCTTT
D gene: .; clone size: .; J gene: TRBJ2-5; CDR3 length: 12; V gene: TRBV10-3; CDR3 protein: CATQGQRETQYF; CDR3 DNA: TGTGCCACCCAAGGACAGCGAGAGACCCAGTACTTC
D gene: .; clone size: .; J gene: TRBJ1-1; CDR3 length: 15; V gene: TRBV6-5; CDR3 protein: CASSYIGGVRTEAFF; CDR3 DNA: TGTGCCAGCAGTTATATAGGCGGGGTGAGGACTGAAGCTTTCTTT
D gene: TRBD2; clone size: .; J gene: TRBJ2-7; CDR3 length: 14; V gene: TRBV5-4; CDR3 protein: CASRASGRAYEQYF; CDR3 DNA: TGTGCCAGCAGGGCAAGCGGGAGGGCCTACGAGCAGTACTTC
D gene: .; clone size: .; J gene: TRBJ1-5; CDR3 length: 14; V gene: TRBV5-8; CDR3 protein: CASSSVRSNQPQHF; CDR3 DNA: TGTGCCAGCAGTTCAGTGAGGAGCAATCAGCCCCAGCATTTT
D gene: .; clone size: .; J gene: TRBJ1-3; CDR3 length: 15; V gene: TRBV7-8; CDR3 protein: CASSSSGAAGNTIYF; CDR3 DNA: TGTGCCAGCAGCTCCTCAGGGGCCGCTGGAAACACCATATATTTT
D gene: TRBD1; clone size: .; J gene: TRBJ1-1; CDR3 length: 15; V gene: TRBV5-6; CDR3 protein: CASSQDRGGFTEAFF; CDR3 DNA: TGTGCCAGCAGCCAGGACAGGGGGGGGTTCACTGAAGCTTTCTTT
D gene: .; clone size: .; J gene: TRBJ2-7; CDR3 length: 13; V gene: TRBV28; CDR3 protein: CASSLAGFHEQYF; CDR3 DNA: TGTGCCAGCAGTTTAGCGGGTTTTCACGAGCAGTACTTC
D gene: TRBD2; clone size: .; J gene: TRBJ2-7; CDR3 length: 17; V gene: TRBV5-4; CDR3 protein: CASSQDQAGVWAYEQYF; CDR3 DNA: TGTGCCAGCAGCCAAGACCAAGCGGGAGTCTGGGCCTACGAGCAGTACTTC
D gene: .; clone size: .; J gene: TRBJ2-6; CDR3 length: 13; V gene: TRBV28; CDR3 protein: CASRTSGANVLTF; CDR3 DNA: TGTGCCAGCAGGACTTCTGGGGCCAACGTCCTGACTTTC
D gene: TRBD1; clone size: .; J gene: TRBJ2-5; CDR3 length: 13; V gene: TRBV10-3; CDR3 protein: CAMATGVGETQYF; CDR3 DNA: TGTGCCATGGCGACAGGGGTCGGGGAGACCCAGTACTTC
D gene: .; clone size: .; J gene: TRBJ2-3; CDR3 length: 16; V gene: TRBV5-4; CDR3 protein: CASSLGSRTSTDTQYF; CDR3 DNA: TGTGCCAGCAGCTTGGGAAGCAGGACAAGCACAGATACGCAGTATTTT
D gene: TRBD1; clone size: .; J gene: TRBJ2-7; CDR3 length: 14; V gene: TRBV7-6; CDR3 protein: CASSTRQGAYEQYF; CDR3 DNA: TGTGCCAGCAGCACCCGACAGGGGGCCTACGAGCAGTACTTC
D gene: .; clone size: .; J gene: TRBJ2-3; CDR3 length: 14; V gene: TRBV29-1; CDR3 protein: CSVEDFTGTDTQYF; CDR3 DNA: TGCAGCGTTGAAGATTTTACGGGCACAGATACGCAGTATTTT
D gene: TRBD2; clone size: .; J gene: TRBJ2-7; CDR3 length: 13; V gene: TRBV10-3; CDR3 protein: CAISGGLANEQYF; CDR3 DNA: TGTGCCATCAGTGGGGGACTAGCGAACGAGCAGTACTTC
D gene: TRBD2; clone size: .; J gene: TRBJ2-5; CDR3 length: 16; V gene: TRBV5-6; CDR3 protein: CASSPGVTSGGETQYF; CDR3 DNA: TGTGCCAGCAGCCCGGGGGTGACTAGCGGGGGGGAGACCCAGTACTTC
D gene: .; clone size: .; J gene: TRBJ2-1; CDR3 length: 15; V gene: TRBV7-7; CDR3 protein: CASSPAGLAPSEQFF; CDR3 DNA: TGTGCCAGCAGCCCCGCCGGGCTAGCTCCAAGCGAGCAGTTCTTC
D gene: .; clone size: .; J gene: TRBJ1-5; CDR3 length: 16; V gene: TRBV13; CDR3 protein: CASSLGPSRGGQPQHF; CDR3 DNA: TGTGCCAGCAGCTTAGGCCCGAGCAGGGGAGGGCAGCCCCAGCATTTT
D gene: TRBD2; clone size: .; J gene: TRBJ2-2; CDR3 length: 16; V gene: TRBV4-1; CDR3 protein: CASSKPGTSVSGELFF; CDR3 DNA: TGCGCCAGCAGCAAACCCGGGACTAGCGTTTCCGGGGAGCTGTTTTTT
D gene: TRBD2; clone size: .; J gene: TRBJ2-3; CDR3 length: 13; V gene: TRBV30; CDR3 protein: CAWDGGLMGPQYF; CDR3 DNA: TGTGCCTGGGACGGGGGGTTGATGGGTCCGCAGTATTTT
D gene: TRBD1; clone size: .; J gene: TRBJ1-6; CDR3 length: 16; V gene: TRBV28; CDR3 protein: CASSSPQGTDNSPLHF; CDR3 DNA: TGTGCCAGCAGTTCCCCCCAAGGGACAGACAATTCACCCCTCCACTTT
D gene: .; clone size: once; J gene: TRBJ1-2; CDR3 length: 14; V gene: TRBV6-6; CDR3 protein: CASTQSGGLEGYTF; CDR3 DNA: TGTGCCAGCACCCAATCTGGGGGCTTAGAAGGCTACACCTTC
D gene: TRBD2; clone size: .; J gene: TRBJ2-1; CDR3 length: 17; V gene: TRBV4-2; CDR3 protein: CASSQPSLAGGLNEQFF; CDR3 DNA: TGTGCCAGCAGCCAACCTTCGCTAGCGGGAGGACTCAATGAGCAGTTCTTC
D gene: TRBD2; clone size: .; J gene: TRBJ2-3; CDR3 length: 15; V gene: TRBV5-1; CDR3 protein: CASSYRGVESDTQYF; CDR3 DNA: TGCGCCAGCAGCTACCGGGGGGTGGAATCAGATACGCAGTATTTT
D gene: .; clone size: .; J gene: TRBJ2-3; CDR3 length: 13; V gene: TRBV4-2; CDR3 protein: CASSQDSSDTQYF; CDR3 DNA: TGTGCCAGCAGCCAAGATTCCTCAGATACGCAGTATTTT
D gene: .; clone size: .; J gene: TRBJ2-3; CDR3 length: 13; V gene: TRBV7-2; CDR3 protein: CATTEFRTDTQYF; CDR3 DNA: TGTGCCACTACGGAGTTCCGCACAGATACGCAGTATTTT
D gene: TRBD2; clone size: once; J gene: TRBJ2-4; CDR3 length: 15; V gene: TRBV19; CDR3 protein: CASSPGTIAKNIQYF; CDR3 DNA: TGTGCCAGTAGCCCAGGGACTATAGCCAAAAACATTCAGTACTTC
D gene: .; clone size: .; J gene: TRBJ2-4; CDR3 length: 13; V gene: TRBV27; CDR3 protein: CASTSRGQGIQYF; CDR3 DNA: TGTGCCAGCACCTCTAGAGGGCAAGGCATTCAGTACTTC
D gene: TRBD2; clone size: .; J gene: TRBJ2-4; CDR3 length: 19; V gene: TRBV10-3; CDR3 protein: CAISESALAGVIAKNIQYF; CDR3 DNA: TGTGCCATCAGTGAGTCGGCTCTAGCGGGAGTTATAGCCAAAAACATTCAGTACTTC
D gene: .; clone size: .; J gene: TRBJ2-1; CDR3 length: 12; V gene: TRBV5-8; CDR3 protein: CASSLGFREWFF; CDR3 DNA: TGTGCCAGCAGCTTGGGGTTTCGGGAATGGTTCTTC
D gene: .; clone size: .; J gene: TRBJ1-2; CDR3 length: 14; V gene: TRBV11-2; CDR3 protein: CASSSDMWDYGYTF; CDR3 DNA: TGTGCCAGCAGCTCCGACATGTGGGACTATGGCTACACCTTC
D gene: .; clone size: .; J gene: TRBJ2-5; CDR3 length: 18; V gene: TRBV14; CDR3 protein: CASSQFPGWVQGGETQYF; CDR3 DNA: TGTGCCAGCAGCCAATTTCCAGGTTGGGTCCAGGGAGGAGAGACCCAGTACTTC
D gene: .; clone size: .; J gene: TRBJ1-5; CDR3 length: 17; V gene: TRBV19; CDR3 protein: CASSISRGGGSNQPQHF; CDR3 DNA: TGTGCCAGTAGTATTAGCCGTGGAGGTGGGAGCAATCAGCCCCAGCATTTT
D gene: TRBD2; clone size: .; J gene: TRBJ2-3; CDR3 length: 14; V gene: TRBV5-4; CDR3 protein: CASSQGLVPDTQYF; CDR3 DNA: TGTGCCAGCAGCCAAGGACTAGTTCCAGATACGCAGTATTTT
D gene: .; clone size: .; J gene: TRBJ2-7; CDR3 length: 11; V gene: TRBV7-9; CDR3 protein: CASTGEHEQYF; CDR3 DNA: TGTGCCAGCACTGGAGAACACGAGCAGTACTTC
D gene: .; clone size: .; J gene: TRBJ2-5; CDR3 length: 14; V gene: TRBV6-5; CDR3 protein: CASKPPSTKETQYF; CDR3 DNA: TGTGCCAGCAAACCGCCCAGTACGAAGGAGACCCAGTACTTC
D gene: TRBD1; clone size: .; J gene: TRBJ1-3; CDR3 length: 15; V gene: TRBV28; CDR3 protein: CASGRQGFSGNTIYF; CDR3 DNA: TGTGCCAGTGGAAGACAGGGGTTCTCTGGAAACACCATATATTTT
D gene: .; clone size: .; J gene: TRBJ2-7; CDR3 length: 15; V gene: TRBV5-6; CDR3 protein: CASSWPGLLAGEQYF; CDR3 DNA: TGTGCCAGCAGCTGGCCGGGACTCCTGGCGGGCGAGCAGTACTTC